Presented here are 3 T cell receptor beta chains from one specimen sequenced in a study of radiation and T cells in renal cell carcinoma. Described time point: baseline pretreatment blood. Treatment: 15 Gy SBRT to primary tumor, nephrectomy 4 weeks later. Sequenced by immunoSEQ multiplex PCR; TCRdb stores in-frame clones only, minus some. The sample has roughly 150,000 clones; about nine tenths are singletons. This specimen consisted of blood, obtained from a patient whose treatment included radiotherapy and nephrectomy. These receptors were obtained from a woman between 65 and 79 years old with renal cell carcinoma.

This clone has a single count. The chain carries TRBV5-5 and TRBJ2-3; 8 nucleotides match TRBD1. Per germline, CDR1 SGHKS and CDR2 YYEKEE (reference sequence). This CDR3 spans 15 amino acids. The J segment lost 7 bases and the V segment lost 3 bases, leaving 10 bases of the junction unmatched. This CDR3 is CASSSDRVFPNTQYF. The CDR3 region has the DNA TGTGCCAGCAGCTCGGACAGGGTATTCCCCAATACGCAGTATTTT.

This chain connects TRBV5-1 to TRBJ2-6; D is possibly TRBD1 or TRBD2 (5 bases each). CDR1 is SGHRS, CDR2 YFSETQ, per germline. This CDR3 has 16 residues. Trimming shortened V by 7 bases and J by 0 bases, and 14 bases separated the two germline ends. The CDR3 nucleotides read TGCGCCAGCTTCGGGACGTTGAGCTCTGGGGCCAACGTCCTGACTTTC. Protein sequence: CASFGTLSSGANVLTF.

The gene calls are TRBV2 and TRBJ2-7, with TRBD1 identical over 8 bases. This CDR3 comprises 16 residues. The V gene's germline CDR1 is SNHLY and CDR2 FYNNEI. The ends lost 1 base at V and 0 bases at J; junction bases unmatched: 5. The CDR3 loop reads CASSEVWTGSSYEQYF. The CDR3, as DNA: TGTGCCAGCAGTGAAGTGTGGACAGGGAGCTCCTACGAGCAGTACTTC.